The 28 T cell receptor beta chains listed next were all sequenced from one sample in a study of early T cells in non-severe SARS-CoV-2 infection. TCRdb redid the calling of the 5' RACE reads with MiXCR, one entry per CDR3 protein. Altogether approximately 26,000 distinct CDR3 sequences are present, roughly 5% being singletons, with the ten largest covering approximately 2.4%. Specimen: whole blood. The receptors here all came from an adult who was a healthcare worker with PCR-confirmed SARS-CoV-2 infection or an uninfected control (not recorded which).

This chain links TRBV20-1 with TRBJ2-7; a possible D gene is TRBD1 (6 bases). CDR1 is DFQATT, CDR2 SNEGSKA, per germline (reference sequence). This CDR3 is built from 14 residues. V was shortened by 5 bases and J by 4 bases, with 18 bases between the two germline ends. CDR3 amino acids: CSAVIQGIPYEQYF. In DNA, the CDR3 is TGCAGTGCTGTTATACAGGGAATTCCTTACGAGCAGTACTTC.

Many counts were recorded for this clonotype. The gene calls are TRBV6-5 and TRBJ2-2; D is tentatively TRBD1 or TRBD2 (5 bases each). The CDR3 has 15 amino acids. In germline, CDR1 is MNHEY, CDR2 SVGAGI. Trimming removed 5 bases at V and 2 bases at J, with 12 bases between. In DNA form, the CDR3 reads TGTGCCAGCAGTGAGGGACGGAGCAACACCGGGGAGCTGTTTTTT. This gives the protein CASSEGRSNTGELFF.

V gene TRBV7-3 combines with J gene TRBJ1-1, with D perhaps matching TRBD1 (5 bases). The germline V gene has CDR1 SGHTA and CDR2 FQGTGA. Trimming took 1 base from V and 4 from J, leaving 10 bases between them. The CDR3 loop spans 14 amino acids. CDR3 bases: TGTGCCAGCAGCTTAAATAGGGGAACCACTGAAGCTTTCTTT. It yields the protein CASSLNRGTTEAFF.

Many counts were recorded for this clonotype. CDR3 in DNA: TGTGCCAGCAGTTTACGGTCCGGGACCGGACTGTACTTC. Translation gives CASSLRSGTGLYF. The chain recombines TRBV27 with TRBJ2-5; D may correspond to TRBD1 or TRBD2 (5 bases each). The CDR3 sequence is 13 residues long. Germline loops: CDR1 MNHEY, CDR2 SMNVEV (reference sequence). V was trimmed by 2 bases and J by 13 bases, leaving 17 bases between them.

This chain joins TRBV14 and TRBJ2-5; D is tentatively TRBD1 or TRBD2 (5 bases each). CDR1 is SGHDN, CDR2 FVKESK, per germline. The CDR3 length is 13 residues. V lost 1 base to trimming and J lost 10 bases, with 13 bases between them. The CDR3 sequence is CASSQVGEWGQYF. The CDR3 DNA follows: TGTGCCAGCAGCCAAGTGGGGGAATGGGGCCAGTACTTC.

This chain joins TRBV9 and TRBJ2-1, with D possibly being TRBD2 (6 bases). Germline V gene sequence: CDR1 SGDLS, CDR2 YYNGEE. The CDR3 is made up of 15 amino acids. The V gene lost 0 bases and the J gene lost 3 bases, with 10 bases spanning the gap. The CDR3 reads CASSVVGSNYNEQFF. CDR3 DNA: TGTGCCAGCAGCGTAGTCGGGAGTAACTACAATGAGCAGTTCTTC.

This clonotype was counted many times. The chain combines TRBV6-5 with TRBJ1-1; D unresolved. The CDR3 consists of 13 residues. The V gene lost 5 bases and the J gene lost 3 bases, with 10 bases spanning the gap. CDR1 and CDR2 from the germline V gene are MNHEY and SVGAGI. The chain's CDR3 is CASSDGPDTEAFF. The CDR3 coding sequence is TGTGCCAGCAGTGACGGGCCGGACACTGAAGCTTTCTTT.

This clonotype was counted at least ten times. This sequence joins TRBV6-6 and TRBJ2-2; 7 bases agree with TRBD2. The CDR3 has 17 amino acids. Germline values: CDR1 MNHNY, CDR2 SVGAGI (reference sequence). V lost 5 bases to trimming and J lost 7 bases; unmatched junction nucleotides: 16. Written as DNA, the CDR3 is TGTGCCAGCAGTCCCTACGGGGGGAGGGCCGAAGTCGGGGAGCTGTTTTTT. Translating it yields CASSPYGGRAEVGELFF.

The V and J genes are TRBV6-6 and TRBJ2-7; D unresolved. V lost 10 bases, J lost 0 bases, and 10 bases lay in between. This CDR3 has 12 amino acids. Germline loops: CDR1 MNHNY, CDR2 SVGAGI (reference sequence). Written as DNA, the CDR3 is TGTGCCACCAACGGTTTCTCCTACGAGCAGTACTTC. Residues: CATNGFSYEQYF.

This clonotype was detected ten times or more. This sequence joins TRBV11-3 and TRBJ1-3; TRBD1 matches at 8 bases. The length of the CDR3 is 16 residues. The ends lost 6 bases at V and 0 bases at J; junction bases unmatched: 7. Germline V CDR1 and CDR2: SGHNT, YENEEA. In DNA form, the CDR3 reads TGTGCCAGCAGGCTCGGGACAGGCGTCTCTGGAAACACCATATATTTT. Translating it yields CASRLGTGVSGNTIYF.

This clonotype came up many times. V is TRBV5-4 and J is TRBJ1-2, with D uncertain. V was clipped by 2 bases and J by 7 bases, with 12 bases between them. This CDR3 is 13 amino acids long. Germline CDR1 and CDR2: SGHNT and YYREEE (reference sequence). The CDR3 here is CASSFPAGRGYTF. CDR3 coding DNA: TGTGCCAGCAGCTTCCCTGCGGGCCGTGGCTACACCTTC.

This clonotype has just a few counts. The chain uses TRBV12-3 or TRBV12-4 and TRBJ2-7; 10 bases align to TRBD2. V lost 7 bases and J lost 5; bases outside the gene matches: 8. The CDR3 runs to 14 residues. The CDR3 DNA is TGTGCCAGCACGCCGAGCGGGAGGGGTGACGAGCAGTACTTC. Its protein product is CASTPSGRGDEQYF.

There are many counts of this clonotype. This sequence joins TRBV11-2 and TRBJ2-7; no clear D. Trimming removed 0 bases at V and 2 bases at J, with 8 bases between. CDR1 is SGHAT and CDR2 is FQNNGV in the germline V gene. CDR3 length: 14 amino acids. The CDR3 reads CASSLDQPAYEQYF. CDR3 nucleotide sequence: TGTGCCAGCAGCTTAGATCAGCCTGCCTACGAGCAGTACTTC. The whole variable domain, filled in from reference TRBV11-2 and TRBJ2-7, reads EAGVAQSPRYKIIEKRQSVAFWCNPISGHATLYWYQQILGQGPKLLIQFQNNGVVDDSQLPKDRFSAERLKGVDSTLKIQPAKLEDSAVYLCASSLDQPAYEQYFGPGTRLTVT.

This clonotype was observed at least ten times. The chain joins TRBV14 to TRBJ2-7, with D unresolved. There are 15 residues in the CDR3. The germline gives CDR1 SGHDN, CDR2 FVKESK. V was clipped by 0 bases and J by 0 bases, with 9 bases between them. In DNA, the CDR3 is TGTGCCAGCAGCCAAGAAGCAGTTAGCTCCTACGAGCAGTACTTC. Amino acids: CASSQEAVSSYEQYF.

The sample holds many counts of this clonotype. The gene calls are TRBV7-6 and TRBJ2-7; the D is unclear. The CDR3 spans 14 residues. Germline CDR1 is SGHVS and CDR2 is FNYEAQ. The V and J ends lost 3 bases and 4 bases respectively, with 13 bases between them. The CDR3 is CASSLKGEGYEQYF. In nucleotides, the CDR3 is TGTGCCAGCAGCTTGAAAGGAGAAGGGTACGAGCAGTACTTC. Filled out from reference TRBV7-6 and TRBJ2-7, the complete variable domain reads GAGVSQSPRYKVTKRGQDVALRCDPISGHVSLYWYRQALGQGPEFLTYFNYEAQQDKSGLPNDRFSAERPEGSISTLTIQRTEQRDSAMYRCASSLKGEGYEQYFGPGTRLTVT.

This clonotype was counted ten times or more. The V gene is TRBV29-1, the J gene TRBJ1-4; D unclear. This CDR3 has 12 amino acids. Trimming removed 4 bases from V and 6 bases from J, with 9 bases in between. CDR1 and CDR2 (germline): SQVTM, ANQGSEA. The CDR3 protein is CSVGAGYEKLFF. The CDR3 DNA sequence: TGCAGCGTTGGGGCAGGCTATGAAAAACTGTTTTTT.

This clonotype was counted a few times. V and J are TRBV11-2 and TRBJ2-7; D is perhaps TRBD2 (6 bases). V lost 5 bases and J lost 0, with 14 bases in between. The CDR3 has 15 residues. Per germline, CDR1 SGHAT and CDR2 FQNNGV. CDR3 sequence (DNA): TGTGCCAGCAGCACCCGGGACTCCAACTCCTACGAGCAGTACTTC. Translated: CASSTRDSNSYEQYF.

Ten or more counts support this clonotype. The chain recombines TRBV4-2 with TRBJ1-5; no clear D. Trimming cost V 1 base and J 1 base, with 17 bases left between them. The germline V gene has CDR1 LGHNA and CDR2 YNFKEQ. This CDR3 is built from 18 residues. The CDR3 sequence: CASSQGKGLGMSNQPQHF. DNA for the CDR3: TGTGCCAGCAGCCAAGGGAAGGGTTTGGGCATGAGCAATCAGCCCCAGCATTTT.

This clonotype has ten or more counts. V gene TRBV7-2 combines with J gene TRBJ2-3; either TRBD1 or TRBD2 may fit D (5 bases each). The germline gives CDR1 SGHTA, CDR2 FQGNSA. V dropped 5 bases and J dropped 4 bases, with 19 bases sitting between them. This CDR3 region has 16 residues. CDR3 nucleotides: TGTGCCAGCAGCCCCCGGGACCGCCGTTTCCCAGATACGCAGTATTTT. Amino acid sequence: CASSPRDRRFPDTQYF.

The sample holds many counts of this clonotype. The chain recombines TRBV2 with TRBJ2-3; D not certain. Trimming left V 7 bases short and J 2 bases short, with 13 bases between. This CDR3 spans 14 amino acids. The germline V gene encodes CDR1 SNHLY and CDR2 FYNNEI. The CDR3 reads CASKSRRNTDTQYF. The CDR3 region has the DNA TGTGCCAGCAAGAGTCGACGGAACACAGATACGCAGTATTTT.

The sample holds a few counts of this clonotype. The chain combines TRBV2 with TRBJ2-4, with 11 nucleotides matching TRBD2. CDR1 is SNHLY and CDR2 is FYNNEI in the germline V gene. V dropped 3 bases and J dropped 6; count of bases not matched to a gene: 7. This CDR3 is 16 amino acids long. CDR3 sequence (DNA): TGTGCCAGCAGTGATACTAGCGGGAGAACGGTAAACATTCAGTACTTC. It encodes CASSDTSGRTVNIQYF.

This clonotype was detected a few times. The chain combines TRBV18 with TRBJ2-7; the D call may be TRBD1 or TRBD2 (5 bases each). V shed 4 bases and J shed 5 bases, with 15 bases lying between them. Per the germline V gene, CDR1 is KGHSH and CDR2 is LQKENI. This CDR3 comprises 14 residues. CDR3 amino acids: CASSLGTPVDEQYF. Here the CDR3 DNA reads TGTGCCAGCTCACTCGGGACCCCCGTGGACGAGCAGTACTTC.

The CDR3 sequence: CASSTGTGGEEQYF. CDR3 DNA: TGCGCCAGCAGCACCGGGACAGGGGGCGAAGAGCAGTACTTC. This chain connects TRBV5-1 to TRBJ2-7; 12 bases align to TRBD1. Germline V lookup: CDR1 SGHRS, CDR2 YFSETQ. The CDR3 spans 14 residues. V dropped 4 bases and J dropped 7; count of bases not matched to a gene: 6.

There are many counts of this clonotype. This sequence joins TRBV9 and TRBJ2-1; maybe TRBD1 (5 bases). Trimming cost V 4 bases and J 1 base, with 6 bases left between them. Germline-derived CDR1 and CDR2 are SGDLS and YYNGEE. CDR3 length equals 13 residues. CDR3 in DNA: TGTGCCAGCAGCAGGGGTTCCTACAATGAGCAGTTCTTC. Its protein product is CASSRGSYNEQFF.

This clonotype has just a few counts. This chain joins TRBV6-1 and TRBJ1-5; D is possibly TRBD1 (5 bases). Trimming pared 4 bases from V and 5 bases from J, leaving 9 bases between. The germline CDR1 and CDR2 sequences are MNHNS and SASEGT. The CDR3 runs to 13 residues. CDR3 DNA sequence: TGTGCCAGCAGTGTTGGAGGGGATCAGCCCCAGCATTTT. Encoded protein: CASSVGGDQPQHF.

This clonotype was detected many times. J is TRBJ2-5 and V is TRBV19; 15 bases fit TRBD2. This CDR3 is built from 16 residues. The germline CDR1 and CDR2 sequences are LNHDA and SQIVND (reference sequence). J was trimmed by 4 bases and V by 5 bases; bases with no gene match: 5. The chain's CDR3 is CASSPWTSGGAETQYF. CDR3 coding DNA: TGTGCCAGTAGTCCTTGGACTAGCGGGGGGGCAGAGACCCAGTACTTC.

This clonotype was recorded at least ten times. CDR3: CASSLDQGSTGELFF. The DNA of the CDR3 is TGTGCCAGCAGTTTAGACCAGGGATCCACCGGGGAGCTGTTTTTT. The V and J genes are TRBV12-3 or TRBV12-4 and TRBJ2-2, with D possibly being TRBD1 (5 bases). V dropped 1 base and J dropped 4 bases, with 10 bases sitting between them. There are 15 residues in the CDR3.

This clonotype was observed many times. This rearrangement joins TRBV28 to TRBJ1-1; a possible D gene is TRBD1 (6 bases). The germline V and J ends were trimmed by 5 bases and 1 base, with 11 bases remaining between them. The CDR3 spans 14 residues. CDR1 and CDR2 from the germline V gene are MDHEN and SYDVKM. The CDR3 DNA is TGTGCCAGCAGTCCCGGGACACCGAACACTGAAGCTTTCTTT. Residues: CASSPGTPNTEAFF.